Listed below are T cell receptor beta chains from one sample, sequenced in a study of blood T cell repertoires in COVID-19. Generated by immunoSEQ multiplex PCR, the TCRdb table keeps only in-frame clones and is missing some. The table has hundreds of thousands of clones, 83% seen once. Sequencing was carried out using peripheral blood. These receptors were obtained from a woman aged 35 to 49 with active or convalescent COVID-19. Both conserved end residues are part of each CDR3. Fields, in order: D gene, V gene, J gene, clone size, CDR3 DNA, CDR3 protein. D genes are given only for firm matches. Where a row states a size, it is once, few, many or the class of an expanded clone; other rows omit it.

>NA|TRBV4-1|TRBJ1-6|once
TGCGCCAGCAGCCAAGAGGCCGGGAATTCACCCCTCCACTTT
CASSQEAGNSPLHF
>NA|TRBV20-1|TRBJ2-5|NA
TGCAGTGCTAGAGGCGCCACCGAAGCGTACTTC
CSARGATEAYF
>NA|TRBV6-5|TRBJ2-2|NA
TGTGCCAGCAGTTACGAGGTCACCGGGGAGCTGTTTTTT
CASSYEVTGELFF
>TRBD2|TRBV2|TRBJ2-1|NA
TGTGCCAGCAGTGGTCCAGCGGGAGTGAATGAGCAGTTCTTC
CASSGPAGVNEQFF
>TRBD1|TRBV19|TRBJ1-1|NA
TGTGCCAGTAACGGAAACAGGGGTTTGAACACTGAAGCTTTCTTT
CASNGNRGLNTEAFF
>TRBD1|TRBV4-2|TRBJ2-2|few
TGTGCCAGCAGCCCCGACCAGGGGACAGGGAGGTACGGGGAGCTGTTTTTT
CASSPDQGTGRYGELFF
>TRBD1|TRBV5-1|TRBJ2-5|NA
TGCGCCAGCGGAAGGGACAGGGGCCAAGAGACCCAGTACTTC
CASGRDRGQETQYF
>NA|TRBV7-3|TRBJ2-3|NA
TGTGCCAGCAGCGCACTGAGTAGCACAGATACGCAGTATTTT
CASSALSSTDTQYF
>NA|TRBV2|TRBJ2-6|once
TGTGCCAGCAGTGAATCTCGCGTCTCTGGGGCCAACGTCCTGACTTTC
CASSESRVSGANVLTF
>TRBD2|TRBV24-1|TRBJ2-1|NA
TGTGCCACCAGTGAGCGCGGGGCTAGCGGGAGGGCCAATGAGCAGTTCTTC
CATSERGASGRANEQFF
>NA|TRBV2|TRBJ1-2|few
TGTGCCAGCACACAGGGAGTCGGCTACACCTTC
CASTQGVGYTF
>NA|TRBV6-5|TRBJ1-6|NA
TGTGCCACCCATACGACGAGGGGGAATTCACCCCTCCACTTT
CATHTTRGNSPLHF
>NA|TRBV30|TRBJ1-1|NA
TGTGCCTATCCCGGACAAAAGAACACTGAAGCTTTCTTT
CAYPGQKNTEAFF
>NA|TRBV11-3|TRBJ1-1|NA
TGTGCCAGCAGCTTAGGGGCAGGGGAGAACACTGAAGCTTTCTTT
CASSLGAGENTEAFF
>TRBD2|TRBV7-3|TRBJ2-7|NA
TGTGCCAGCAGCCAGACTAGCGGGGGGGCCTGGGACGAGCAGTACTTC
CASSQTSGGAWDEQYF
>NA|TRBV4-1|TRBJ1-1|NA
TGCGCCAGCAGCCAAGGGGTGGCAGGGACTATGAACACTGAAGCTTTCTTT
CASSQGVAGTMNTEAFF
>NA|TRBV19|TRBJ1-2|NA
TGTGCCAGTAGGGCGGAGATATCTAACTATGGCTACACCTTC
CASRAEISNYGYTF
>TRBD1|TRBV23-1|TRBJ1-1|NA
TGCGCCAGCAGTCAAGGCACCTCGGACAGGGTCATCACTGAAGCTTTCTTT
CASSQGTSDRVITEAFF